What follows are 25 T cell receptor beta chains derived from one specimen sequenced in a study of Graves' ophthalmopathy and Graves' hyperthyroidism (dated 2018 in TCRdb). The sequencer was an Illumina HiSeq 2000. TCR beta CDR3 regions were amplified from RNA transcripts for repertoire sequencing. A first-round RT-PCR used HTBI primers with the Qiagen OneStep RT-PCR kit, followed by a second-round multiplex PCR, size selection and purification. The public reads were reprocessed in TCRdb via fastp at Q25 and MiXCR, keeping in-frame beta chains. All rows with the same CDR3 protein become a single entry with the most common DNA and genes. The sample table lists almost 750,000 distinct CDR3 sequences, roughly two fifths of them with a count of one. Approximately 43% of the sample belongs to the ten largest clones. Sequenced material: peripheral blood. The source of these receptors is an adult man with Graves' ophthalmopathy.

The V gene is TRBV7-2, the J gene TRBJ1-2; TRBD1 agrees at 10 bases. CDR1 SGHTA and CDR2 FQGNSA come from the germline V gene. With V trimmed by 5 bases and J by 6 bases, 9 bases remained unmatched. The CDR3 has 15 amino acids. CDR3 region: CASSLEGQGRDGYTF. The CDR3 region has the DNA TGTGCCAGCAGCCTAGAGGGACAGGGGAGAGATGGCTACACCTTC.

This clonotype was counted ten times or more. The chain has TRBV19 and TRBJ1-1; possibly TRBD1 for D (6 bases). V gave up 11 bases and J gave up 4 bases, with 23 bases separating them. From germline, CDR1 is LNHDA and CDR2 SQIVND (reference sequence). This CDR3 contains 15 residues. CDR3 amino acids: CAAEGAGALGTEAFF. The DNA for the CDR3 is TGTGCCGCTGAAGGGGCAGGGGCTCTCGGCACTGAAGCTTTCTTT.

The chain couples TRBV19 to TRBJ1-2; 8 bases are a match to TRBD1. Germline values: CDR1 LNHDA, CDR2 SQIVND (reference sequence). The V segment lost 4 bases and the J segment 3 bases; nucleotides outside the gene matches: 4. This CDR3 region has 14 residues. CDR3 sequence: CASSKQTGDYGYTF. The DNA for the CDR3 is TGTGCCAGTAGTAAACAGACAGGGGACTATGGCTACACCTTC.

This clonotype was observed a handful of times. The V and J genes are TRBV2 and TRBJ2-5, with D perhaps matching TRBD1 or TRBD2 (7 bases each). V lost 2 bases and J lost 2, with 12 bases in between. The CDR3 consists of 15 residues. Germline assignment: CDR1 SNHLY and CDR2 FYNNEI. The CDR3 nucleotides read TGTGCCAGCAGTGAATGGGAGGGGGCTCAAGAGACCCAGTACTTC. Its protein product is CASSEWEGAQETQYF.

The V gene is TRBV10-3, the J gene TRBJ1-5; perhaps TRBD1 as D (6 bases). V was trimmed by 0 bases and J by 11 bases, leaving 8 bases between them. This CDR3 comprises 12 residues. The germline V gene has CDR1 ENHRY and CDR2 SYGVKD. CDR3 loop: CAISESGQSQHF. The DNA of the CDR3 is TGTGCCATCAGTGAGTCTGGACAGTCCCAGCATTTT.

This clonotype was recorded a few times. Here the CDR3 reads CATSRDLGGPNQPQHF. The CDR3 DNA sequence: TGTGCCACCAGCAGAGATCTGGGGGGCCCCAATCAGCCCCAGCATTTT. This chain joins TRBV15 and TRBJ1-5, with D perhaps matching TRBD1 (6 bases). The CDR3 loop spans 16 amino acids. Trimming removed 0 bases at V and 3 bases at J, with 12 bases between. The V gene's germline CDR1 is LNHNV and CDR2 YYDKDF (reference sequence).

With respect to this clonotype: Germline and junction disagree at one end, which may indicate a read error. The V gene is TRBV7-3, the J gene TRBJ2-7; 9 nucleotides line up with TRBD1. The germline V gene has CDR1 SGHTA and CDR2 FQGTGA. This CDR3 region has 16 residues. CDR3 DNA sequence: TGCGCCAACAGCCATTCCGGGACAGGGTACGCATACGAGCAGTACTTC. It specifies CANSHSGTGYAYEQYF.

This clonotype was recorded many times. This chain uses TRBV5-5 with TRBJ2-5; 7 positions match TRBD2. CDR1 is SGHKS, CDR2 YYEKEE, per germline (reference sequence). There are 15 residues in the CDR3. The V segment lost 0 bases and the J segment 4 bases; nucleotides outside the gene matches: 6. DNA for the CDR3: TGTGCCAGCAGCTTGGCCGCGGGGGAGGGAGAGACCCAGTACTTC. Translated, it gives CASSLAAGEGETQYF.

Turning to this clonotype: This sequence may be a read error, since a much larger clone differs from it by one base. The chain uses TRBV2 and TRBJ1-1; maybe TRBD1 (6 bases). With 5 bases removed from V and 4 bases from J, the gap between germline ends came to 11 bases. This CDR3 has 13 residues. Germline-derived CDR1 and CDR2 are SNHLY and FYNNEI. The chain's CDR3 is CASSSGTITEAFF. CDR3 bases: TGTGCCAGCAGTTCCGGGACAATCACTGAAGCTTTCTTT.

This clonotype was recorded at least ten times. The chain links TRBV9 to TRBJ1-1; D remains ambiguous. The CDR3 is 14 amino acids. Germline loops: CDR1 SGDLS, CDR2 YYNGEE. V was trimmed by 0 bases and J by 4 bases, leaving 10 bases between them. DNA for the CDR3: TGTGCCAGCAGCGTAGCTCAGGAGGGCACTGAAGCTTTCTTT. Protein: CASSVAQEGTEAFF.

This clonotype was recorded a few times. V is TRBV30 and J is TRBJ2-7; 8 bases map to TRBD1. The CDR3 has 13 amino acids. V lost 1 base, J lost 3 bases, and 2 bases stayed unmatched. Germline assignment: CDR1 GTSNPN and CDR2 SVGIG (reference sequence). The CDR3 sequence is CAWSGGQGYEQYF. The CDR3 nucleotides are TGTGCCTGGAGTGGCGGACAGGGCTACGAGCAGTACTTC.

A remark on this clonotype: Sequence at one end of the junction differs from germline and may be a read error. The rearrangement links TRBV7-9 to TRBJ2-5; TRBD1 matches 9 bases. Per germline, CDR1 SEHNR and CDR2 FQNEAQ (reference sequence). CDR3 length equals 16 residues. This CDR3 is CAGSPRTGALGETQYF. The CDR3 coding sequence is TGTGCCGGCAGCCCCCGGACAGGGGCATTAGGAGAGACCCAGTACTTC. The full variable domain, with the rest looked up from reference TRBV7-9 and TRBJ2-5, is DTGVSQNPRHKITKRGQNVTFRCDPISEHNRLYWYRQTLGQGPEFLTYFQNEAQLEKSRLLSDRFSAERPKGSFSTLEIQRTEQGDSAMYLCAGSPRTGALGETQYFGPGTRLLVL.

On this clonotype: Sequence at one end of the junction differs from germline and may be a read error. The genes are TRBV24-1 and TRBJ1-5; 7 nucleotides agree with TRBD1. The germline gives CDR1 KGHDR, CDR2 SFDVKD. The CDR3 extends over 15 amino acids. The CDR3 reads CASSSPGQYNQPQHF. CDR3 DNA sequence: TGTGCCAGCAGTTCTCCGGGACAGTACAATCAGCCCCAGCATTTT.

The rearrangement uses TRBV5-8 and TRBJ1-4; D unclear. V lost 0 bases, J lost 8 bases, and 11 bases lay in between. The CDR3 totals 14 residues. Germline V gives CDR1 SGHTS, CDR2 YDEGEE. CDR3 sequence (DNA): TGTGCCAGCAGCTTGGTCGGGGTACAGGAAAAACTGTTTTTT. Translation: CASSLVGVQEKLFF.

V and J are TRBV25-1 and TRBJ2-7; D may be TRBD1 (7 bases). The V end lost 5 bases, the J end lost 7 bases, and 18 bases lay between the germline ends. Germline assignment: CDR1 MGHDK and CDR2 SYGVNS. The CDR3 has 14 residues. Here the CDR3 DNA reads TGTGCCAGCAGTTACCAGGGGGGAAACAATGAGCAGTACTTC. Encoded protein: CASSYQGGNNEQYF.

This clonotype was recorded only once. The junction shows a germline mismatch at one end, possibly a read error. The V call is TRBV11-1, the J call TRBJ1-6, with D possibly matching TRBD1 (6 bases). Germline-derived CDR1 and CDR2 are SGHAT and FQDESV (reference sequence). This CDR3 comprises 13 residues. CDR3 in DNA: TGTGCCAGCAGCTTAGCGCAGGGGTCACCCGTCCACTTT. Amino acids: CASSLAQGSPVHF.

This clonotype occurred once. This chain links TRBV25-1 with TRBJ2-7; tentative D call: TRBD2 (6 bases). Trimming pared 8 bases from V and 0 bases from J, leaving 17 bases between. In germline, CDR1 is MGHDK, CDR2 SYGVNS. The CDR3 length is 15 residues. The CDR3 spells CASGLRRGSSYEQYF. Here the CDR3 DNA reads TGTGCCAGCGGGTTAAGGCGGGGCAGCTCCTACGAGCAGTACTTC.

This clonotype was observed a few times. This sequence joins TRBV6-1 and TRBJ1-2; D gene unclear. V lost 5 bases, J lost 4 bases, and 11 bases lay in between. The CDR3 sequence is 13 residues long. Germline CDR1 reads MNHNS; CDR2 reads SASEGT. For the CDR3, the DNA is TGTGCCAGCAGTCAAACCTTAGTCTATGGCTACACCTTC. Its translation is CASSQTLVYGYTF.

This clonotype was observed a few times. The J gene is TRBJ1-1, the V gene TRBV20-1; D remains unclear. Germline CDR1 DFQATT, CDR2 SNEGSKA (reference sequence). The CDR3 contains 14 residues. The ends were cut back, 1 base at V and 0 bases at J, with 9 bases in the middle. Written as DNA, the CDR3 is TGCAGTGCTAGAGTTTCAGGTATGAACACTGAAGCTTTCTTT. Translated: CSARVSGMNTEAFF.

The chain couples TRBV20-1 to TRBJ2-3; D is possibly TRBD1 or TRBD2 (5 bases each). The germline V gene has CDR1 DFQATT and CDR2 SNEGSKA (reference sequence). The CDR3 length is 11 residues. V was cut by 4 bases and J by 6 bases, with 8 bases left in between. CDR3 in amino acids: CSATWGDTQYF. In nucleotides, the CDR3 is TGCAGTGCTACGTGGGGGGATACGCAGTATTTT.

A word on this clonotype: A much larger clone differs by one base, so this may be a read error. It is likely a read error, because the conserved phenylalanine at the end of the CDR3 is missing. V usage is TRBV9 and J usage is TRBJ1-4; D is uncertain. The CDR3 loop spans 14 amino acids. The ends were cut back, 2 bases at V and 6 bases at J, with 11 bases in the middle. Germline-derived CDR1 and CDR2 are SGDLS and YYNGEE. CDR3 region: CASSVGPTDEKLFC. The CDR3 DNA sequence: TGTGCCAGCAGCGTCGGACCCACCGATGAAAAACTGTTTTGT.

The CDR3 reads CSVDGGASGGEKLFF. The DNA of the CDR3 is TGCAGCGTTGACGGGGGGGCCTCCGGCGGTGAAAAACTGTTTTTT. The chain links TRBV29-1 to TRBJ1-4, with D possibly being TRBD1 (6 bases). Germline CDR1 is SQVTM and CDR2 is ANQGSEA. Between the trimmed V and J ends, which lost 3 bases and 7 bases, there was a span of 18 bases. The CDR3 consists of 15 residues.

This clonotype was seen ten or more times. The chain carries TRBV2 and TRBJ1-2, with 7 positions matching TRBD1. This CDR3 region has 13 residues. Germline V gene data show CDR1 as SNHLY and CDR2 as FYNNEI. J was trimmed by 4 bases and V by 6 bases; bases with no gene match: 5. The CDR3 region has the DNA TGTGCCAGCAGCGAAACAGGGGTCTATGGCTACACCTTC. This codes for CASSETGVYGYTF. Based on the CDR3 plus reference TRBV2 and TRBJ1-2, the full variable domain is EPEVTQTPSHQVTQMGQEVILRCVPISNHLYFYWYRQILGQKVEFLVSFYNNEISEKSEIFDDQFSVERPDGSNFTLKIRSTKLEDSAMYFCASSETGVYGYTFGSGTRLTVV.

This clonotype was observed many times. CDR3 in DNA: TGCAGTGCTAATTTAGATCATAGCAATCAGCCCCAGCATTTT. Its translation: CSANLDHSNQPQHF. The gene calls are TRBV20-1 and TRBJ1-5, with D unclear. Looked up from germline, CDR1 is DFQATT and CDR2 is SNEGSKA (reference sequence). V gave up 4 bases and J gave up 0 bases, with 10 bases separating them. The length of the CDR3 is 14 residues.

Remarks on this clonotype: This may stem from a read error, because a much larger clone lies one nucleotide away. V is TRBV7-9 and J is TRBJ2-7; D unresolved. Per the germline V gene, CDR1 is SEHNR and CDR2 is FQNEAQ (reference sequence). V lost 5 bases, J lost 3 bases, and 11 bases lay in between. The CDR3 spans 13 residues. CDR3 protein: CASSHLADYEQYF. The CDR3 DNA is TGTGCCAGCAGCCACCTTGCCGACTACGAGCAGTACTTC.